A selection of T cell receptor beta chains follows, all from one sample in a study of T cell changes during pregnancy in multiple sclerosis. Libraries were prepared by immunoSEQ multiplex PCR; TCRdb keeps only in-frame clonotypes and omits some of them. This table has around 34,000 clones, roughly 90% appearing once. The input for sequencing was CD8+ T cells from peripheral blood mononuclear cells, taken after pregnancy. Receptor source: a female donor with multiple sclerosis, enrolled in a pregnancy study. CDR3s include the opening cysteine and the closing phenylalanine or tryptophan. A D gene is named only where the DNA matches it firmly. A clone size is listed for some rows: how often the clone was seen (once, few, many), or a class if it is expanded.

v_call: TRBV4-3
clone_size: .
j_call: TRBJ2-1
d_call: TRBD2
cdr3_nt: TGCGCCAGCAGCCAAACGGCGACTAGCGGAAACAATGAGCAGTTCTTC
cdr3_aa: CASSQTATSGNNEQFF

v_call: TRBV7-6
clone_size: .
j_call: TRBJ1-1
d_call: TRBD1
cdr3_nt: TGTGCCAGCAGCCCGGGACAGGGGGGCACTGAAGCTTTCTTT
cdr3_aa: CASSPGQGGTEAFF

v_call: TRBV25-1
clone_size: .
j_call: TRBJ1-1
d_call: .
cdr3_nt: TGTGCCAGCAGTTTGTCCGGGACAATGAACACTGAAGCTTTCTTT
cdr3_aa: CASSLSGTMNTEAFF

v_call: TRBV7-9
clone_size: .
j_call: TRBJ1-1
d_call: .
cdr3_nt: TGTGCCAGCAGCTTAATTTTGAGCGGCCTTAACACTGAAGCTTTCTTT
cdr3_aa: CASSLILSGLNTEAFF

v_call: TRBV19
clone_size: .
j_call: TRBJ2-5
d_call: TRBD1
cdr3_nt: TGTGCCAGTAGCCTCGAGGGGGCTCAGCAAGAGACCCGGTACTTC
cdr3_aa: CASSLEGAQQETRYF

v_call: TRBV27
clone_size: .
j_call: TRBJ1-2
d_call: .
cdr3_nt: TGTGCCAGCAGTTTATCACGGGTGGGTGACTATGGCTACACCTTC
cdr3_aa: CASSLSRVGDYGYTF

v_call: TRBV6-5
clone_size: .
j_call: TRBJ2-4
d_call: .
cdr3_nt: TGTGCCAGCAGTTACGGTAGGAACGGGAACATTCAGTACTTC
cdr3_aa: CASSYGRNGNIQYF

v_call: TRBV7-7
clone_size: once
j_call: TRBJ2-1
d_call: TRBD2
cdr3_nt: TGTGCCAGCAGCTTACTGGAGCGGGGACCTTACAATGAGCAGTTCTTC
cdr3_aa: CASSLLERGPYNEQFF

v_call: TRBV6-4
clone_size: .
j_call: TRBJ2-3
d_call: TRBD2
cdr3_nt: TGTGCCAGCTCCCGGGAGGACTCTTCCCCAGATACGCAGTATTTT
cdr3_aa: CASSREDSSPDTQYF

v_call: TRBV11-2
clone_size: .
j_call: TRBJ1-6
d_call: .
cdr3_nt: TGTGCCAGCGGCCTATGGGGGCTGGGGTCACCCCTCCACTTT
cdr3_aa: CASGLWGLGSPLHF

v_call: TRBV6-1
clone_size: .
j_call: TRBJ2-7
d_call: .
cdr3_nt: TGTGCCAGCAGTGTCGAGCACTACGAGCAGTACTTC
cdr3_aa: CASSVEHYEQYF

v_call: TRBV4-1
clone_size: .
j_call: TRBJ2-1
d_call: TRBD2
cdr3_nt: TGCGCCAGCAGCCAAGATCCCCCCGGACTAGCGGGGGAAGTACATGAGCAGTTCTTC
cdr3_aa: CASSQDPPGLAGEVHEQFF

v_call: TRBV27
clone_size: .
j_call: TRBJ1-1
d_call: TRBD1
cdr3_nt: TGTGCCAGCAGGGGGGCAGGGGGCCTCACTGAAGCTTTCTTT
cdr3_aa: CASRGAGGLTEAFF

v_call: TRBV29-1
clone_size: .
j_call: TRBJ1-4
d_call: .
cdr3_nt: TGCAGCGTTGAAGGGGGCATGGAAAAACTGTTTTTT
cdr3_aa: CSVEGGMEKLFF

v_call: TRBV14
clone_size: .
j_call: TRBJ2-3
d_call: .
cdr3_nt: TGTGCCAGCAGCCAAGTTAACAGGCTCACAGATACGCAGTATTTT
cdr3_aa: CASSQVNRLTDTQYF

v_call: TRBV19
clone_size: .
j_call: TRBJ2-7
d_call: TRBD2
cdr3_nt: TGTGCCAGTACTCCCTCTCCGGGACTAGGCTCCTACGAGCAGTACTTC
cdr3_aa: CASTPSPGLGSYEQYF

v_call: TRBV7-9
clone_size: .
j_call: TRBJ1-3
d_call: .
cdr3_nt: TGTGCCTGGGCAGGAGGAAACACCATATATTTT
cdr3_aa: CAWAGGNTIYF

v_call: TRBV7-7
clone_size: .
j_call: TRBJ2-1
d_call: TRBD1
cdr3_nt: TGTGCCAGCAGTTTCGGACAGGGGCATACCACTTACAATGAGCAGTTCTTC
cdr3_aa: CASSFGQGHTTYNEQFF

v_call: TRBV29-1
clone_size: .
j_call: TRBJ2-7
d_call: TRBD2
cdr3_nt: TGCAGCGTCCAACCAGCGGGGTTGATCTACGAGCAGTACTTC
cdr3_aa: CSVQPAGLIYEQYF

v_call: TRBV5-1
clone_size: .
j_call: TRBJ2-1
d_call: TRBD2
cdr3_nt: TGCGCCAGCAGCTTCGGACTAGCGGGAGCCGAGGTGCAGTTCTTC
cdr3_aa: CASSFGLAGAEVQFF

v_call: TRBV15
clone_size: .
j_call: TRBJ1-6
d_call: TRBD1
cdr3_nt: TGTGCCACCAGTAGAGACAGGGGCTTAAACCCGAAAAGTTCACCCCTCCACTTT
cdr3_aa: CATSRDRGLNPKSSPLHF

v_call: TRBV6-1
clone_size: .
j_call: TRBJ1-1
d_call: TRBD1
cdr3_nt: TGTGCCAGCAACCCGGACAGGGTCCCCAACACTGAAGCTTTCTTT
cdr3_aa: CASNPDRVPNTEAFF

v_call: TRBV4-3
clone_size: few
j_call: TRBJ1-1
d_call: .
cdr3_nt: TGCGCCAGCAGTCCCGGACAGAACACTGAAGCTTTCTTT
cdr3_aa: CASSPGQNTEAFF

v_call: TRBV11-2
clone_size: .
j_call: TRBJ1-1
d_call: .
cdr3_nt: TGTGCCAGCAGCCAATCCAAAACAGTGAACACTGAAGCTTTCTTT
cdr3_aa: CASSQSKTVNTEAFF

v_call: TRBV4-2
clone_size: .
j_call: TRBJ2-5
d_call: TRBD2
cdr3_nt: TGTGCCAGCAGCCCGAAAAGCGGGGGGGACCAAGAGACCCAGTACTTC
cdr3_aa: CASSPKSGGDQETQYF

v_call: TRBV15
clone_size: .
j_call: TRBJ2-2
d_call: TRBD2
cdr3_nt: TGTGCCACCAGCTTTAGCGGGGGGGCCTCCGGGGAGCTGTTTTTT
cdr3_aa: CATSFSGGASGELFF

v_call: TRBV13
clone_size: .
j_call: TRBJ2-7
d_call: TRBD1
cdr3_nt: TGTGCCAGCAGCGAAGCCGGACAGGGCAAAGGGGACGAGCAGTACTTC
cdr3_aa: CASSEAGQGKGDEQYF

v_call: TRBV7-9
clone_size: .
j_call: TRBJ2-1
d_call: TRBD2
cdr3_nt: TGTGCCAGCAGCTCGACTAGCCTGGAGCAGTTCTTC
cdr3_aa: CASSSTSLEQFF

v_call: TRBV9
clone_size: .
j_call: TRBJ1-2
d_call: .
cdr3_nt: TGTGCCAGCAGCGCCAACAGACAGTCAGTTTCCTATGGCTACACCTTC
cdr3_aa: CASSANRQSVSYGYTF

v_call: TRBV7-3
clone_size: .
j_call: TRBJ1-2
d_call: .
cdr3_nt: TGTGCCAGCAGCTTGGGCGGGGCGGACTATGGCTACACCTTC
cdr3_aa: CASSLGGADYGYTF

v_call: TRBV4-3
clone_size: .
j_call: TRBJ2-7
d_call: TRBD2
cdr3_nt: TGCGCCAGCAGCCAAGACGGGACTACCCTCTCCTACGAGCAGTACTTC
cdr3_aa: CASSQDGTTLSYEQYF

v_call: TRBV6-5
clone_size: .
j_call: TRBJ1-1
d_call: .
cdr3_nt: TGTGCCAGCAGGCGGGGTGTGAACACTGAAGCTTTCTTT
cdr3_aa: CASRRGVNTEAFF

v_call: TRBV28
clone_size: .
j_call: TRBJ1-5
d_call: .
cdr3_nt: TGTGCCAGCAGGTCGGGGGGCTATCAGCCCCAGCATTTT
cdr3_aa: CASRSGGYQPQHF

v_call: TRBV4-3
clone_size: .
j_call: TRBJ1-1
d_call: .
cdr3_nt: TGCGCCAGCAGCCAAGATTCAATGAACACTGAAGCTTTCTTT
cdr3_aa: CASSQDSMNTEAFF

v_call: TRBV7-9
clone_size: .
j_call: TRBJ1-1
d_call: .
cdr3_nt: TGTGCCAGCAGCTTCTCAACCCCCCCCGAGGCTGAAGCTTTCTTT
cdr3_aa: CASSFSTPPEAEAFF

v_call: TRBV4-3
clone_size: .
j_call: TRBJ2-7
d_call: TRBD1
cdr3_nt: TGCGCCAGCAGCCAAGAGACAGGGCCTTCCTACGAGCAGTACTTC
cdr3_aa: CASSQETGPSYEQYF

v_call: TRBV10-3
clone_size: .
j_call: TRBJ2-5
d_call: TRBD1
cdr3_nt: TGTGCCATCAGTGGAGGGACAGGGGGGGAGACCCAGTACTTC
cdr3_aa: CAISGGTGGETQYF

v_call: TRBV7-7
clone_size: .
j_call: TRBJ2-3
d_call: .
cdr3_nt: TGTGCTAGCAGCTTAGCGTTGAGTGATACGCAGTATTTT
cdr3_aa: CASSLALSDTQYF

v_call: TRBV19
clone_size: few
j_call: TRBJ2-7
d_call: .
cdr3_nt: TGTGCCAGTAGTATAGATTGGGCAGGGGACGAGCAGTACTTC
cdr3_aa: CASSIDWAGDEQYF

v_call: TRBV5-1
clone_size: .
j_call: TRBJ1-1
d_call: .
cdr3_nt: TGCGCCAAATTAGGGCGAGAGGGCACTGAAGCTTTCTTT
cdr3_aa: CAKLGREGTEAFF

v_call: TRBV1
clone_size: .
j_call: TRBJ1-6
d_call: .
cdr3_nt: TGCACCAGCAGCCAAGATTGGCTTTCCACACCTAGGAATTCACCCCTCCACTTT
cdr3_aa: CTSSQDWLSTPRNSPLHF

v_call: TRBV5-4
clone_size: .
j_call: TRBJ1-4
d_call: .
cdr3_nt: TGTGCCAGCAGCTTGGAGACAACTGAAAAACTGTTTTTT
cdr3_aa: CASSLETTEKLFF

v_call: TRBV27
clone_size: .
j_call: TRBJ1-2
d_call: .
cdr3_nt: TGTGCCAGCAGTTTTCAAGCCGGTCTTGAAGGCTACACCTTC
cdr3_aa: CASSFQAGLEGYTF

v_call: TRBV27
clone_size: .
j_call: TRBJ2-1
d_call: TRBD2
cdr3_nt: TGTGCCAGCAGTTGGCTTTCTAGCGGGGGGAACAATGAGCAGTTCTTC
cdr3_aa: CASSWLSSGGNNEQFF

v_call: TRBV6-6
clone_size: .
j_call: TRBJ1-1
d_call: .
cdr3_nt: TGTGCCAGCAGTGTCGGGGGAGGCAACACTGAAGCTTTCTTT
cdr3_aa: CASSVGGGNTEAFF

v_call: TRBV7-9
clone_size: few
j_call: TRBJ2-6
d_call: .
cdr3_nt: TGTGCCAGCAGCCAAAAAGGGACAGGGGCCAACGTCCTGACTTTC
cdr3_aa: CASSQKGTGANVLTF

v_call: TRBV6-5
clone_size: .
j_call: TRBJ1-1
d_call: .
cdr3_nt: TGTGCCAGCAGTTACGAGGCGAGGACTGAAGCTTTCTTT
cdr3_aa: CASSYEARTEAFF

v_call: TRBV20-1
clone_size: .
j_call: TRBJ1-2
d_call: .
cdr3_nt: TGCAGTGCTAGGGACAATTGGGGCTACACCTTC
cdr3_aa: CSARDNWGYTF

v_call: TRBV29-1
clone_size: .
j_call: TRBJ2-5
d_call: TRBD1
cdr3_nt: TGCAGCATTTGGACAGGCGAGCAAGAGACCCAGTACTTC
cdr3_aa: CSIWTGEQETQYF

v_call: TRBV6-6
clone_size: .
j_call: TRBJ2-7
d_call: TRBD1
cdr3_nt: TGTGCCAGCAGAACAGGGGGCGAAGCCGAGCAGTACTTC
cdr3_aa: CASRTGGEAEQYF

v_call: TRBV5-8
clone_size: .
j_call: TRBJ1-4
d_call: TRBD1
cdr3_nt: TGTGCCAGCAGCTTGGGGACAGGGGCAAGTAATGAAAAACTGTTTTTT
cdr3_aa: CASSLGTGASNEKLFF

v_call: TRBV11-2
clone_size: .
j_call: TRBJ2-2
d_call: TRBD1
cdr3_nt: TGTGCCAGCAGCTTCCCCAGGGACAGGGCGGACACCGGGGAGCTGTTTTTT
cdr3_aa: CASSFPRDRADTGELFF